This TCR beta chain originates from a study of T cells in Graves' hyperthyroidism and ophthalmopathy. This clonotype came up many times. The CDR3 regions of TCR beta were amplified from RNA transcripts. Primed by the HTBI set, a first-round RT-PCR was run on the TCR CDR3. MiXCR, applied by TCRdb to the multiplex PCR reads, yields one record per CDR3 protein. The data contain about 420,000 distinct CDR3 sequences, approximately 13% of them singletons. The length of the CDR3 is 14 residues. V gave up 3 bases and J gave up 4 bases, with 10 bases separating them. The germline CDR1 and CDR2 sequences are SNHLY and FYNNEI.

The rearrangement links TRBV2 to TRBJ1-5, with D uncertain. The sample taken for sequencing was blood. This receptor was obtained from a young woman with Graves' hyperthyroidism. The DNA for the CDR3 is TGTGCCAGCAGTGAGGGCAGTTGGAATCAGCCCCAGCATTTT. Its translation: CASSEGSWNQPQHF.